The rows below give T cell receptor beta chains drawn from one sample of a study of OX40 agonist ivuxolimab in advanced cancers. Using immunoSEQ multiplex PCR, the repertoire was profiled, and TCRdb retains in-frame clones only, with some absent. Here the sample spans about 50,000 clones, roughly 77% being singletons. This specimen was CD4+ or CD8+ T cells sorted from blood, taken in a trial of the OX40 agonist ivuxolimab. All receptors derive from an adult with an advanced solid tumor such as melanoma, head and neck, liver or kidney cancer. The CDR3 runs from the conserved cysteine through the conserved F or W. The D gene is left open where the match is weak. The size entry is marked missing in some rows and otherwise reads once, few, many or a size class.

>TRBJ2-7|TRBD1|TRBV7-8|few
CASSLDRTYEQYF
TGTGCCAGCAGCTTGGACAGGACCTACGAGCAGTACTTC
>TRBJ2-7|TRBD2|TRBV5-1|once
CASSWGLAGGPHEQYF
TGCGCCAGCAGCTGGGGACTAGCGGGAGGGCCGCACGAGCAGTACTTC
>TRBJ2-5|TRBD1|TRBV4-2|NA
CASSQITGGAGETQYF
TGTGCCAGCAGCCAGATTACAGGGGGCGCGGGAGAGACCCAGTACTTC
>TRBJ1-5|NA|TRBV19|few
CASSRSGANSNQPQHF
TGTGCCAGTAGTAGATCCGGGGCCAATAGCAATCAGCCCCAGCATTTT
>TRBJ2-3|NA|TRBV28|NA
CASSRPADTQYF
TGTGCCAGCAGTCGACCGGCAGATACGCAGTATTTT
>TRBJ1-4|NA|TRBV11-2|NA
CASSLGDSATNEKLFF
TGTGCCAGCAGCTTAGGCGACAGCGCAACTAATGAAAAACTGTTTTTT
>TRBJ2-7|NA|TRBV2|NA
CASSEQGYEQYF
TGTGCCAGCAGTGAACAGGGTTACGAGCAGTACTTC
>TRBJ2-1|NA|TRBV7-2|NA
CASSLAGAPYNEQFF
TGTGCCAGCAGCTTAGCGGGAGCCCCCTACAATGAGCAGTTCTTC
>TRBJ2-7|TRBD2|TRBV5-1|NA
CASSLVASGTYEQYF
TGCGCCAGCAGCTTGGTGGCTAGCGGGACCTACGAGCAGTACTTC
>TRBJ2-7|TRBD2|TRBV7-2|NA
CASSLQRGSYEQYF
TGTGCCAGCAGCTTGCAGCGGGGCTCCTACGAGCAGTACTTC
>TRBJ2-7|TRBD2|TRBV9|NA
CASSVAGGHGEQYF
TGTGCCAGCAGCGTAGCGGGGGGGCATGGCGAGCAGTACTTC
>TRBJ2-5|TRBD1|TRBV10-3|NA
CAISTGVGETQYF
TGTGCCATCAGTACAGGGGTCGGAGAGACCCAGTACTTC
>TRBJ1-4|NA|TRBV5-6|NA
CASSLLVTRDEKLFF
TGTGCCAGCAGCTTGCTTGTGACGAGAGATGAAAAACTGTTTTTT
>TRBJ1-5|TRBD1|TRBV28|NA
CASSSLGGGGYQPQHF
TGTGCCAGCAGTTCGCTAGGGGGCGGGGGTTATCAGCCCCAGCATTTT
>TRBJ1-4|NA|TRBV20-1|NA
CSASHGEKLFF
TGCAGTGCTAGCCACGGGGAAAAACTGTTTTTT
>TRBJ1-5|NA|TRBV4-1|NA
CASSQLQGTHNQPQHF
TGCGCCAGCAGCCAACTGCAAGGGACCCACAATCAGCCCCAGCATTTT
>TRBJ2-5|TRBD1|TRBV7-7|NA
CASSLTGGGETQYF
TGTGCTAGCAGCCTGACAGGGGGCGGTGAGACCCAGTACTTC
>TRBJ1-2|TRBD1|TRBV30|NA
CAWSVHETGIDGYTF
TGTGCCTGGAGTGTACACGAGACAGGGATAGATGGCTACACCTTC
>TRBJ1-1|NA|TRBV2|NA
CASNPSLGSEAFF
TGTGCCAGCAACCCGTCCCTTGGCTCTGAAGCTTTCTTT
>TRBJ1-4|NA|TRBV29-1|NA
CSVEGGATLTNEKLFF
TGCAGCGTTGAGGGGGGGGCCACACTAACTAATGAAAAACTGTTTTTT
>TRBJ2-3|TRBD2|TRBV13|NA
CASSLRAGGMTDTQYF
TGTGCCAGCAGCTTAAGGGCGGGAGGGATGACAGATACGCAGTATTTT
>TRBJ1-2|NA|TRBV2|NA
CASSPPLAVYGYTF
TGTGCCAGCAGTCCGCCATTGGCAGTTTATGGCTACACCTTC
>TRBJ2-3|TRBD2|TRBV5-1|NA
CASPPLAGSPDTQYF
TGCGCCAGCCCCCCCCTAGCGGGGAGCCCAGATACGCAGTATTTT
>TRBJ2-7|NA|TRBV11-2|NA
CASSTIGTGYEQYF
TGTGCCAGCAGCACAATAGGGACTGGCTACGAGCAGTACTTC
>TRBJ2-2|NA|TRBV7-6|once
CASSLSHTGELFF
TGTGCCAGCAGCTTATCCCACACCGGGGAGCTGTTTTTT
>TRBJ1-5|NA|TRBV28|NA
CASSNPGIHQPQHF
TGTGCCAGCAGTAACCCAGGAATCCATCAGCCCCAGCATTTT
>TRBJ2-1|NA|TRBV5-1|NA
CASSFGGTGNEQFF
TGCGCCAGCAGCTTTGGTGGGACTGGAAATGAGCAGTTCTTC
>TRBJ1-1|NA|TRBV6-6|NA
CASSYPNPEAFF
TGTGCCAGCAGTTACCCAAATCCCGAAGCTTTCTTT
>TRBJ2-1|NA|TRBV2|NA
CASQASLGYNEQFF
TGTGCCTCCCAAGCGAGCCTGGGCTACAATGAGCAGTTCTTC
>TRBJ1-5|NA|TRBV2|NA
CASSAPGEQPQHF
TGTGCCAGCAGTGCGCCGGGGGAACAGCCCCAGCATTTT
>TRBJ1-1|NA|TRBV4-1|NA
CASSPGGQNTEAFF
TGCGCCAGCAGCCCGGGGGGCCAGAACACTGAAGCTTTCTTT
>TRBJ2-2|NA|TRBV5-1|once
CATSGSRAGGELFF
TGCGCCACCTCCGGGTCCAGGGCGGGCGGGGAGCTGTTTTTT
>TRBJ2-5|TRBD2|TRBV7-9|NA
CASSYAGAGGETQYF
TGTGCCAGCAGCTATGCCGGCGCGGGAGGGGAGACCCAGTACTTC
>TRBJ2-5|NA|TRBV5-1|NA
CASSFQGWGQETQYF
TGCGCCAGCAGCTTCCAGGGTTGGGGGCAAGAGACCCAGTACTTC
>TRBJ2-1|TRBD2|TRBV5-1|few
CASIQSPGGNEQFF
TGCGCCAGCATCCAGAGTCCGGGGGGGAATGAGCAGTTCTTC